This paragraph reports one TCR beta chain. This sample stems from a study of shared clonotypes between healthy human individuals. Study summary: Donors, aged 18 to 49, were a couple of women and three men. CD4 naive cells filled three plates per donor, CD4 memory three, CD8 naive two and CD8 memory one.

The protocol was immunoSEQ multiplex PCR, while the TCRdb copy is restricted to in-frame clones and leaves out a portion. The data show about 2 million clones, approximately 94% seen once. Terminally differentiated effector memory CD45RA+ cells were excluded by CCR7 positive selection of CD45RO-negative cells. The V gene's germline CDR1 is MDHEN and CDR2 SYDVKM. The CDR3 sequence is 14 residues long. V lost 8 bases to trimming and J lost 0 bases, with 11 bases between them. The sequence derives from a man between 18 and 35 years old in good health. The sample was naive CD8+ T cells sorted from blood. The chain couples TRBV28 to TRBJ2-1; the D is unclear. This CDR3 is CASSIRSSYNEQFF. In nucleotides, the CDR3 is TGTGCCAGCTCCATCCGAAGCTCCTACAATGAGCAGTTCTTC.